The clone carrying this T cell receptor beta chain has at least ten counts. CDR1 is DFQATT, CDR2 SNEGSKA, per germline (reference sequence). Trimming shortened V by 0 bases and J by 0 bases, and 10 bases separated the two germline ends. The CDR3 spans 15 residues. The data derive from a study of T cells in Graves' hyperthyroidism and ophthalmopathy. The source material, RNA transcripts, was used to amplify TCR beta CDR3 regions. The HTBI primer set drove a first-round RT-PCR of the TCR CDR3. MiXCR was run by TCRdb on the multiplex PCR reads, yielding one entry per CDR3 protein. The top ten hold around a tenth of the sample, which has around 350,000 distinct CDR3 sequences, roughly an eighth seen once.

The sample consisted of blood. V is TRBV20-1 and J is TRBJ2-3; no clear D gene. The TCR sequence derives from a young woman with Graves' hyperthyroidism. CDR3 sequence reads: CSARDLRISTDTQYF. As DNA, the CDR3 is TGCAGTGCTAGAGATTTACGGATTAGCACAGATACGCAGTATTTT.